The present TCR beta chain was sequenced within a study of CD8 T cells in Susac syndrome. The CDR3 extends over 15 amino acids. Germline values: CDR1 SEHNR, CDR2 FQNEAQ (reference sequence). V dropped 0 bases and J dropped 10 bases, with 18 bases sitting between them. Purification of the CD8+ and CD4+ T cells relied on negative isolation, and TEMRA cells underwent FACS enrichment. Reverse transcription of about 0.5 to 1 ug RNA used random hexamers. TCRdb recomputed calls from the immunoSEQ multiplex PCR reads with MiXCR, one row per CDR3 protein. Among approximately 200,000 distinct CDR3 sequences, 90% to 97% were seen once, and the ten largest hold 0.093%.

The receptor's source is a human donor with multiple sclerosis. The gene calls are TRBV7-9 and TRBJ1-1; weak D call: TRBD1 (5 bases). The sample comprised CD4+ T cells from PBMCs. The CDR3 DNA follows: TGTGCCAGCAGCTTAGCGCTTGGGGGATGGCGGGGAGCTTTCTTT. This codes for CASSLALGGWRGAFF.